This entry features one T cell receptor (beta chain) sequence. Its cognate antigen is unknown. The data were obtained in a study of identical twins. Whole-study findings and limits: Insertions were fewer in abundant cord blood beta clonotypes, whereas memory repertoires showed none of this pattern. There is a chance that invariant MAIT and iNKT cells partially muddied zero-insertion analyses.

Germline CDR1 and CDR2: MGHRA and YSYEKL. The CDR3 has 16 amino acids. The V segment lost 1 base and the J segment 3 bases; nucleotides outside the gene matches: 6. TCRdb reanalysed the 5' RACE reads using MiXCR and keeps one entry per CDR3 protein. The table records 700,000 to 950,000 distinct CDR3 sequences, 9% to 15% of them present only once. These data were likewise used in another study, on yellow fever vaccine responses in identical twins.

V gene TRBV4-1 combines with J gene TRBJ2-7, with 10 bases fitting TRBD2. The receptor was isolated from a woman aged 18 to 35 in good health. The sample taken for sequencing was PBMCs. The CDR3 DNA reads TGCGCCAGCAGCCAAGGGGTGACTAGCGGGTTCTACGAGCAGTACTTC. It yields the protein CASSQGVTSGFYEQYF.